The 25 T cell receptor beta chains below come from one sample, sequenced in a study of beta chain features in type 1 diabetes. Expressed TCRB transcripts were sequenced because the isolated RNA had all been reverse transcribed beforehand. Here immunoSEQ multiplex PCR was the method, and the copy in TCRdb shows in-frame clones only, minus some. The sample records under 250,000 clones, 13% to 15% being singletons. The source material was naive CD4+ T cells from blood. The source of these receptors is a woman in her thirties or forties in good health.

In its sample, this clone was seen a few times. The chain uses TRBV6-5 and TRBJ2-7; D is ambiguous. This CDR3 has 13 residues. Germline V gene lookup returns CDR1 MNHEY and CDR2 SVGAGI. Deletions cut 4 bases from V and 2 bases from J, with 9 bases between. CDR3 sequence: CASSSTIAYEQYF. DNA for the CDR3: TGTGCCAGCAGTTCCACGATAGCCTACGAGCAGTACTTC.

This chain links TRBV7-9 with TRBJ2-7; 9 nucleotides agree with TRBD1. This CDR3 has 12 residues. Germline V lookup: CDR1 SEHNR, CDR2 FQNEAQ (reference sequence). V lost 5 bases and J lost 6; bases outside the gene matches: 2. The CDR3 coding sequence is TGTGCCAGCAGCAACAGGGGGCGCGAGCAGTACTTC. This encodes CASSNRGREQYF.

A few counts support this clone. The rearrangement joins TRBV11-2 to TRBJ1-2, with 9 bases aligning to TRBD1. The germline V gene encodes CDR1 SGHAT and CDR2 FQNNGV. V was pared by 1 base and J by 13 bases, with 7 bases of the junction left unmatched. The CDR3 is 13 amino acids. The CDR3 loop reads CASSLVQGAAGTF. The DNA of the CDR3 is TGTGCCAGCAGCTTAGTACAGGGGGCGGCCGGCACCTTC.

This clone was counted a few times. The gene calls are TRBV29-1 and TRBJ2-2; D is perhaps TRBD2 (5 bases). This CDR3 contains 14 residues. V was shortened by 7 bases and J by 1 base, with 13 bases between the two germline ends. In germline, CDR1 is SQVTM, CDR2 ANQGSEA. The CDR3 sequence: CSALRAVNTGELFF. The CDR3 DNA reads TGCAGCGCCCTAAGAGCGGTGAACACCGGGGAGCTGTTTTTT.

This chain uses TRBV2 with TRBJ2-1, with D possibly being TRBD1 (6 bases). The ends were cut back, 6 bases at V and 3 bases at J, with 15 bases in the middle. Germline V gene data show CDR1 as SNHLY and CDR2 as FYNNEI. The CDR3 is 15 residues long. CDR3 nucleotides: TGTGCCAGCAGAGTAATCCGGGACAACTACAATGAGCAGTTCTTC. This gives the protein CASRVIRDNYNEQFF.

This clone has a handful of counts. V gene TRBV10-3 combines with J gene TRBJ2-6; D unclear. In germline, CDR1 is ENHRY, CDR2 SYGVKD. The CDR3 extends over 16 amino acids. Trimming took off 5 bases at V and 4 bases at J, with 15 bases between the two ends. The chain's CDR3 is CAISFAEFEGANVLTF. The CDR3 DNA reads TGTGCCATCAGTTTCGCGGAGTTCGAGGGGGCCAACGTCCTGACTTTC.

The chain employs TRBV10-3 and TRBJ2-7; D may be TRBD1 (6 bases). Germline V gives CDR1 ENHRY, CDR2 SYGVKD. The CDR3 spans 12 residues. V was pared by 11 bases and J by 4 bases, with 15 bases between. The CDR3 coding sequence is TGTGCCGCGCAGGACAGCGATTACGAGCAGTACTTC. It specifies CAAQDSDYEQYF.

The sample holds a few counts of this clone. The rearrangement links TRBV11-2 to TRBJ2-3; tentatively, D is TRBD2 (5 bases). Germline CDR1 and CDR2: SGHAT and FQNNGV. Trimming took 5 bases from V and 5 from J, leaving 17 bases between them. The CDR3 sequence is 15 residues long. The CDR3 reads CASSTPRGSGDTQYF. CDR3 DNA: TGTGCCAGCAGCACACCTCGGGGTTCGGGAGATACGCAGTATTTT.

The chain links TRBV4-2 to TRBJ1-2, with 8 nucleotides matching TRBD1. Unmatched junction bases numbered 7, after V lost 3 bases and J lost 7 bases. The CDR3 has 14 amino acids. Germline-derived CDR1 and CDR2 are LGHNA and YNFKEQ. CDR3 sequence reads: CASSQSDREGGYTF. Written as DNA, the CDR3 is TGTGCCAGCAGCCAGTCGGACAGGGAAGGTGGCTACACCTTC.

There are a few counts of this clone. The rearrangement links TRBV27 to TRBJ1-1; TRBD1 is a possible D gene (5 bases). The length of the CDR3 is 13 residues. V dropped 6 bases and J dropped 3 bases, with 11 bases sitting between them. Per the germline V gene, CDR1 is MNHEY and CDR2 is SMNVEV (reference sequence). CDR3: CASSNTGYTEAFF. In nucleotides, the CDR3 is TGTGCCAGCAGCAATACAGGCTACACTGAAGCTTTCTTT.

CDR3 sequence reads: CASSYTSGGPYEQYF. Written as DNA, the CDR3 is TGTGCCAGCAGTTACACGAGCGGGGGGCCCTACGAGCAGTACTTC. The J gene is TRBJ2-7, the V gene TRBV6-5, with 9 bases that match TRBD2. There are 15 residues in the CDR3. Germline CDR1 is MNHEY and CDR2 is SVGAGI. The trim removed 2 bases at V and 2 bases at J, leaving 4 bases unmatched.

This clone has more than one count but fewer than ten. The rearrangement uses TRBV2 and TRBJ2-5; no firm D call. This CDR3 has 13 residues. The germline gives CDR1 SNHLY, CDR2 FYNNEI. V was cut by 5 bases and J by 3 bases, with 10 bases left in between. The DNA of the CDR3 is TGTGCCAGCAGTAAGGATAGCAAAGAGACCCAGTACTTC. It specifies CASSKDSKETQYF.

This chain joins TRBV11-2 and TRBJ1-2; 7 bases are shared with TRBD1. Germline values: CDR1 SGHAT, CDR2 FQNNGV. The CDR3 sequence is 15 residues long. The J segment lost 0 bases and the V segment lost 1 base, leaving 2 bases of the junction unmatched. The DNA for the CDR3 is TGTGCCAGCAGCTTAGGGGGACAGACTAACTATGGCTACACCTTC. It specifies CASSLGGQTNYGYTF.

The chain uses TRBV27 and TRBJ1-2, with 7 bases lining up with TRBD1. CDR3 size: 13 residues. Losses at the gene ends were 5 bases for V and 4 bases for J; bases not matched to a gene: 4. Germline loops: CDR1 MNHEY, CDR2 SMNVEV (reference sequence). The chain's CDR3 is CASSVQGGYGYTF. The CDR3 region has the DNA TGTGCCAGCAGTGTTCAGGGGGGCTATGGCTACACCTTC.

The rearrangement joins TRBV2 to TRBJ2-1; D gene uncertain. CDR1 is SNHLY, CDR2 FYNNEI, per germline. Trimming left V 6 bases short and J 9 bases short, with 15 bases between. The CDR3 runs to 13 residues. CDR3 protein: CASRQSLFSEQFF. CDR3 DNA sequence: TGTGCCAGCAGGCAGTCCCTCTTCAGTGAGCAGTTCTTC.

About this clone itself: Mismatch with germline at one junction end may stem from a read error. This sequence joins TRBV7-9 and TRBJ1-2; D perhaps matches TRBD1 (6 bases). Germline values: CDR1 SEHNR, CDR2 FQNEAQ (reference sequence). The CDR3 is made up of 11 amino acids. Here the CDR3 reads CASSLGEGEAF. The CDR3 DNA is TGTGCCAGCAGCTTGGGGGAGGGGGAAGCCTTC.

A few counts support this clone. The J gene is TRBJ2-7, the V gene TRBV5-1; D uncertain. Germline-derived CDR1 and CDR2 are SGHRS and YFSETQ. This CDR3 contains 11 residues. V was shortened by 0 bases and J by 5 bases, with 3 bases between the two germline ends. This CDR3 reads CASSLADEQYF. In DNA form, the CDR3 reads TGCGCCAGCAGCTTGGCTGACGAGCAGTACTTC.

The chain couples TRBV7-2 to TRBJ2-7; TRBD1 matches 8 bases. The CDR3 has 12 residues. The junction had 5 bases not matched to a gene; V was cut back by 7 bases and J by 6 bases. Germline V lookup: CDR1 SGHTA, CDR2 FQGNSA. The CDR3 region is CASTLQGGEQYF. The CDR3 DNA is TGTGCCAGCACGTTACAGGGGGGCGAGCAGTACTTC.

The chain is built from TRBV5-1 and TRBJ2-3, with D possibly TRBD2 on 6 matching bases. V dropped 2 bases and J dropped 1 base, with 14 bases sitting between them. The germline V gene encodes CDR1 SGHRS and CDR2 YFSETQ. The CDR3 has 16 residues. CDR3 residues: CASSFQLGGGTDTQYF. The CDR3 coding sequence is TGCGCCAGCAGCTTCCAACTAGGAGGGGGCACAGATACGCAGTATTTT.

In DNA form, the CDR3 reads TGTGCCAGCAGCTTGGAGGGAGCGGGTCTCGGGCAGTACTTC. Its translation: CASSLEGAGLGQYF. The chain joins TRBV7-8 to TRBJ2-7; D may be TRBD2 (6 bases). V was cut by 3 bases and J by 9 bases, with 18 bases left in between. The germline gives CDR1 SGHVS, CDR2 FQNEAQ. The length of the CDR3 is 14 residues.

This chain links TRBV9 with TRBJ1-5; a weak D match, TRBD1 (6 bases). Trimming shortened V by 3 bases and J by 3 bases, and 13 bases separated the two germline ends. From germline, CDR1 is SGDLS and CDR2 YYNGEE. The CDR3 has 15 residues. CDR3 sequence: CASSGTDQANQPQHF. CDR3 DNA sequence: TGTGCCAGCAGCGGGACAGACCAGGCCAATCAGCCCCAGCATTTT.

Only a few counts were recorded for this clone. The chain carries TRBV6-4 and TRBJ2-1, with a weak D call TRBD1 (6 bases). The germline gives CDR1 MRHNA, CDR2 SNTAGT. Trimming took off 5 bases at V and 4 bases at J, with 9 bases between the two ends. CDR3 length: 13 amino acids. The CDR3 loop reads CASSTGLYNEQFF. The CDR3 region has the DNA TGTGCCAGCAGTACAGGGCTGTACAATGAGCAGTTCTTC.

The chain has TRBV5-1 and TRBJ2-3; maybe TRBD1 (6 bases). V was shortened by 3 bases and J by 4 bases, with 21 bases between the two germline ends. The germline gives CDR1 SGHRS, CDR2 YFSETQ. This CDR3 region has 17 residues. CDR3 nucleotide sequence: TGCGCCAGCAGCTCCAAACAGAAACCATGGACAGCAGATACGCAGTATTTT. Residues: CASSSKQKPWTADTQYF.

A few counts support this clone. J is TRBJ2-7 and V is TRBV6-5; D remains ambiguous. Trimming left V 2 bases short and J 2 bases short, with 13 bases between. Germline CDR1 reads MNHEY; CDR2 reads SVGAGI. The CDR3 covers 15 residues. In DNA form, the CDR3 reads TGTGCCAGCAGTTACATTCCGGGTTCTCCCTACGAGCAGTACTTC. Protein sequence: CASSYIPGSPYEQYF.

The chain is built from TRBV2 and TRBJ2-5; TRBD2 might be the D (5 bases). The V end lost 4 bases, the J end lost 5 bases, and 17 bases lay between the germline ends. The CDR3 is 15 residues long. Germline loops: CDR1 SNHLY, CDR2 FYNNEI. The CDR3 coding sequence is TGTGCCAGCAGTGTATTAACGGGGAATGAGGAGACCCAGTACTTC. Protein product: CASSVLTGNEETQYF.